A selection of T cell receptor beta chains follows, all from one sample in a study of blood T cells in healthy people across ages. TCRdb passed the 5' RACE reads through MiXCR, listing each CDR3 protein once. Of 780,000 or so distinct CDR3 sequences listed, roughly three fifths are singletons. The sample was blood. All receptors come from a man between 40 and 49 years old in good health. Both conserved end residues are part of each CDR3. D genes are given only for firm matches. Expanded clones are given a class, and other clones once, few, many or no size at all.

CASRSQGNKPYEQYF TGTGCCAGCAGATCCCAGGGGAATAAGCCCTACGAGCAGTACTTC once TRBV6-2/TRBV6-3 NA TRBJ2-7
CASEQGRMGEQYF TGTGCCAGCGAACAGGGCCGAATGGGGGAGCAGTACTTC NA TRBV3-1 NA TRBJ2-4
CASSEGGLAEKLFF TGTGCCAGCAGCGAGGGGGGGTTAGCTGAAAAACTGTTTTTT NA TRBV11-2 NA TRBJ1-4
CSVEEWLAESSYEQYF TGCAGCGTTGAAGAATGGCTAGCGGAAAGCTCCTACGAGCAGTACTTC few TRBV29-1 TRBD2 TRBJ2-7
CASSRRGLYGYTF TGTGCCAGCAGCCGCAGGGGGCTCTATGGCTACACCTTC NA TRBV7-9 TRBD1 TRBJ1-2
CATSRNRGAYEQFF TGTGCCACCAGCAGGAACAGGGGAGCCTACGAGCAGTTCTTC NA TRBV15 TRBD1 TRBJ2-1
CASSFTGGAGELFF TGTGCCAGCAGCTTTACAGGGGGCGCCGGGGAGCTGTTTTTT NA TRBV11-3 TRBD1 TRBJ2-2
CSVARGRGDTQYF TGCAGCGTTGCACGCGGGAGAGGAGATACGCAGTATTTT few TRBV29-1 TRBD2 TRBJ2-3
CASSQRTGEREYNEQFF TGCGCCAGCAGCCAGAGGACGGGAGAAAGGGAATATAATGAGCAGTTCTTC NA TRBV4-3 NA TRBJ2-1
CASSYRARETQYF TGTGCCAGCAGCTACCGGGCAAGGGAGACCCAGTACTTC few TRBV7-2 NA TRBJ2-5
CASSLGVREGDTQYF TGCGCCAGCAGCTTGGGTGTGCGGGAAGGAGATACGCAGTATTTT few TRBV5-1 NA TRBJ2-3
CASSLMQRQETQYF TGTGCCAGCAGCTTGATGCAACGCCAAGAGACCCAGTACTTC NA TRBV7-9 NA TRBJ2-5
CASSSDRGREAFF TGTGCCAGCAGCTCGGACAGGGGGAGGGAAGCTTTCTTT NA TRBV7-3 TRBD1 TRBJ1-1
CASSLSATDTQYF TGTGCCAGCAGTTTATCCGCCACAGATACGCAGTATTTT few TRBV12-3/TRBV12-4 NA TRBJ2-3
CASSRDRVFTEAFF TGTGCCAGCAGCCGGGACAGGGTATTCACTGAAGCTTTCTTT NA TRBV11-2 TRBD1 TRBJ1-1
CASSDGIGWGSSPETQYF TGTGCCAGCAGTGATGGCATCGGGTGGGGGTCATCCCCAGAGACCCAGTACTTC NA TRBV25-1 NA TRBJ2-5
CASSLSAGSSGANVLTF TGTGCCAGCAGTTTATCAGCTGGGAGCTCTGGGGCCAACGTCCTGACTTTC few TRBV28 NA TRBJ2-6
CASSFLGTSTDTQYF TGTGCCAGCAGTTTCCTAGGGACTAGCACAGATACGCAGTATTTT NA TRBV27 NA TRBJ2-3
CASSEATARYGYTF TGTGCCAGCAGTGAAGCGACCGCACGGTATGGCTACACCTTC NA TRBV2 NA TRBJ1-2
CAIRDPDRQGANNEQFF TGTGCCATCAGGGACCCTGATCGACAGGGGGCAAACAATGAGCAGTTCTTC few TRBV10-3 TRBD1 TRBJ2-1
CASSLSLGYNEQFF TGTGCCAGCAGTTTAAGCCTCGGTTACAATGAGCAGTTCTTC few TRBV28 NA TRBJ2-1
CASSYSAAGRATDTQYF TGTGCCAGCAGTTACTCGGCGGCAGGTCGAGCAACAGATACGCAGTATTTT NA TRBV6-6 NA TRBJ2-3
CASSPAIAGEQFF TGTGCCAGCAGCCCGGCCATAGCAGGGGAGCAGTTCTTC NA TRBV7-2 NA TRBJ2-1
CASSEAGLPISYEQYF TGTGCCAGCAGTGAAGCGGGGCTCCCTATCTCCTACGAGCAGTACTTC NA TRBV2 NA TRBJ2-7
CSARLSRSSGRAVDEQFF TGCAGTGCTAGACTATCCCGCTCTAGCGGGAGGGCCGTAGATGAGCAGTTCTTC NA TRBV20-1 TRBD2 TRBJ2-1
CASTLSGAEGYTF TGTGCCAGCACCCTCTCAGGGGCGGAGGGCTACACCTTC NA TRBV12-3/TRBV12-4 NA TRBJ1-2
CASSQGVRGTDTQYF TGTGCCAGCAGCCAGGGGGTTAGGGGTACAGATACGCAGTATTTT NA TRBV3-1 NA TRBJ2-3
CSVEKGTRAYNEQFF TGCAGCGTTGAAAAGGGGACAAGGGCCTACAATGAGCAGTTCTTC NA TRBV29-1 NA TRBJ2-1
CASTPHAMTATNYGYTF TGTGCCAGCACGCCGCACGCAATGACAGCAACGAACTATGGCTACACCTTC NA TRBV12-3/TRBV12-4 NA TRBJ1-2